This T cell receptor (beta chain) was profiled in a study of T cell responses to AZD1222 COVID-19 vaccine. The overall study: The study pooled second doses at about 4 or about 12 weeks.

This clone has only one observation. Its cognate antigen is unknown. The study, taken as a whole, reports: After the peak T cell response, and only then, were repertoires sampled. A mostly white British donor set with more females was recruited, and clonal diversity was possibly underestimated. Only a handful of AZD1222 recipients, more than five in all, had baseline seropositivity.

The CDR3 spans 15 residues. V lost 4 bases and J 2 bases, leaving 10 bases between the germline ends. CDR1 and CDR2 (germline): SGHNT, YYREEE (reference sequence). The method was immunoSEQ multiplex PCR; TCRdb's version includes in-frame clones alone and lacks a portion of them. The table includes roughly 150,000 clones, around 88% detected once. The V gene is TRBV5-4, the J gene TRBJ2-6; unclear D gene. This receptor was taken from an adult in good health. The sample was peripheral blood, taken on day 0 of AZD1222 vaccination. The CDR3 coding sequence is TGTGCCAGCAGCCGGGCTCGAACTGGGGCCAACGTCCTGACTTTC. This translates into CASSRARTGANVLTF.